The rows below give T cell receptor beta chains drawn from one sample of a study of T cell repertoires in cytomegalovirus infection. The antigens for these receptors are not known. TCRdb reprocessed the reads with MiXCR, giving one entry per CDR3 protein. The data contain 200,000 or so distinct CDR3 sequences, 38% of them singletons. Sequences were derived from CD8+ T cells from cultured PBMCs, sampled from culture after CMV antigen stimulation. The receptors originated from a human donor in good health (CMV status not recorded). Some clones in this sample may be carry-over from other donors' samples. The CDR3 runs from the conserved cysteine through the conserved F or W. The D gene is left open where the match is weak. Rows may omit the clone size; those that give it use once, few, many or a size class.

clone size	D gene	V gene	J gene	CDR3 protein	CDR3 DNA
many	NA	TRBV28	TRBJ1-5	CASSLGDTNQPQHF	TGTGCCAGCAGTTTGGGGGACACCAATCAGCCCCAGCATTTT
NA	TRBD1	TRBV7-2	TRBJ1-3	CALQGRGNTIYF	TGTGCCCTACAGGGGAGAGGAAACACCATATATTTT
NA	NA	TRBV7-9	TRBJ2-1	CASSSQAPGNEQFF	TGTGCCAGCAGCTCCCAGGCTCCTGGCAATGAGCAGTTCTTC
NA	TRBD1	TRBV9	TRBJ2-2	CASSVRQGGTGELFF	TGTGCCAGCAGCGTTAGACAGGGTGGGACCGGGGAGCTGTTTTTT
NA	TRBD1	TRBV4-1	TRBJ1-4	CASSQAGQGLGRNEKLFF	TGCGCCAGCAGCCAGGCAGGACAGGGACTTGGAAGAAATGAAAAACTGTTTTTT
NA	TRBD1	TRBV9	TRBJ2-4	CASSSTGAQNIQYF	TGTGCCAGCAGCTCGACAGGGGCTCAAAACATTCAGTACTTC
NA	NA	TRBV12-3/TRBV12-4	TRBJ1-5	CASSWRIHHQPKHF	TGTGCAAGCAGTTGGCGCATACATCATCAGCCCAAGCATTTT
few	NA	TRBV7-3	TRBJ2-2	CASSPQWTDANTGELFF	TGTGCCAGCAGCCCTCAATGGACTGACGCGAACACCGGGGAGCTGTTTTTT
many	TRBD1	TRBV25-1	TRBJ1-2	CASSERNRGVGYTF	TGTGCCAGCAGTGAGCGAAACAGGGGGGTTGGCTACACCTTC
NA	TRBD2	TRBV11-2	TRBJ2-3	CASSRPGLAGPSPSTDTQYF	TGTGCCAGCAGCCGTCCGGGACTAGCGGGGCCCTCCCCTAGCACAGATACGCAGTATTTT
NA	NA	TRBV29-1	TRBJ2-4	CSTLRIAKNIQYF	TGCAGCACCTTGAGGATAGCCAAAAACATTCAGTACTTC
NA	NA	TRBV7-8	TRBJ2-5	CASSSLLNQETQYF	TGTGCCAGCAGCTCCTTGTTGAACCAAGAGACCCAGTACTTC
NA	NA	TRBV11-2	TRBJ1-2	CASSPTGGAVLYGYTF	TGTGCCAGCAGCCCTACCGGTGGGGCGGTGCTATATGGCTACACCTTC
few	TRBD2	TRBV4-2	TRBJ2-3	CASSQDYYSTSGRTDTQYF	TGTGCCAGCAGCCAAGATTACTACTCGACTAGCGGGAGGACAGATACGCAGTATTTT
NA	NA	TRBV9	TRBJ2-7	CASSVAGRSYEQYF	TGTGCCAGCAGCGTGGCAGGCCGCTCCTACGAGCAGTACTTC
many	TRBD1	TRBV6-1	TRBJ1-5	CASAAQGDPVQPQHF	TGTGCCAGCGCGGCACAGGGGGATCCCGTGCAGCCCCAGCATTTT
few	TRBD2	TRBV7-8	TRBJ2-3	CASSSSGLAVTDTQYF	TGTGCCAGCAGCTCCTCCGGACTAGCGGTCACAGATACGCAGTATTTT
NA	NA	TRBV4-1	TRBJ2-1	CASSQDTAAYNEQFF	TGCGCCAGCAGCCAAGATACGGCCGCCTACAATGAGCAGTTCTTC
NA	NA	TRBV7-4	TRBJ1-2	CASSLLEGGNGYTF	TGTGCCAGCAGCCTCCTTGAAGGAGGGAATGGCTACACCTTC
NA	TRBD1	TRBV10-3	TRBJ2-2	CAFGQGDTGELFF	TGTGCCTTCGGACAGGGTGATACCGGGGAGCTGTTTTTT
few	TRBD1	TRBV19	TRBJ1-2	CASGDRGHGYTF	TGTGCCAGTGGGGACAGGGGGCATGGCTACACCTTC
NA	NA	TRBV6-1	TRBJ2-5	CASSESEKETRYF	TGTGCCAGCAGTGAATCCGAGAAAGAGACCCGGTACTTC
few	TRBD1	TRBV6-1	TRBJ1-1	CASSRRTGVEAFF	TGTGCCAGCAGCCGCCGGACAGGCGTCGAAGCTTTCTTT
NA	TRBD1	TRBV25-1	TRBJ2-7	CASSELFEGQGVSEQYF	TGTGCCAGCAGTGAATTATTTGAGGGACAGGGCGTCTCCGAGCAGTACTTC
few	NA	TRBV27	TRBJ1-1	CASSSLRGQNTEAFF	TGTGCCAGCAGTTCCCTCAGGGGACAGAACACTGAAGCTTTCTTT
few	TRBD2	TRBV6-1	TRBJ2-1	CASSESRLAGGWNEQFF	TGTGCCAGCAGTGAAAGCCGTCTAGCGGGAGGATGGAATGAGCAGTTCTTC
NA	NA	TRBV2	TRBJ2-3	CASTDGITRVSSTDTQYF	TGTGCCAGCACCGACGGTATTACGAGGGTCTCTAGCACAGATACGCAGTATTTT
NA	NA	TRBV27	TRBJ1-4	CASSAPGLTNEKLFF	TGTGCCAGCAGTGCTCCGGGACTGACGAATGAAAAACTGTTTTTT
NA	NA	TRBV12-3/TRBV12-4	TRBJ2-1	CATFMGDTWFF	TGTGCCACCTTCATGGGAGATACTTGGTTCTTC
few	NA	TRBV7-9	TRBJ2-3	CASSLGREYVSDTQYF	TGTGCCAGCAGCTTAGGACGGGAGTACGTATCCGATACGCAGTATTTT
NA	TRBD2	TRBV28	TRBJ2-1	CASSSSGSWDNEQFF	TGTGCCAGCAGTTCTAGCGGGAGTTGGGACAATGAGCAGTTCTTC
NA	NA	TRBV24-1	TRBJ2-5	CATSDPGGQETQYF	TGTGCCACCAGTGATCCCGGAGGCCAAGAGACCCAGTACTTC
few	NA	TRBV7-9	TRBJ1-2	CASSLVGAAYGYTF	TGTGCCAGCAGCTTAGTGGGTGCAGCCTATGGCTACACCTTC
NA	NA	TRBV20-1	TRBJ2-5	CSASPPETATLEETQYF	TGCAGTGCTAGCCCCCCGGAAACAGCTACCTTAGAAGAGACCCAGTACTTC
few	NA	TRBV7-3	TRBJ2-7	CASSQGQSSYEQYF	TGTGCCAGCAGCCAGGGACAATCCTCCTACGAGCAGTACTTC
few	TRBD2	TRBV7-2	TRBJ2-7	CASSLGLAGALYEQYF	TGTGCCAGCAGCTTAGGGCTAGCGGGAGCCCTCTACGAGCAGTACTTC
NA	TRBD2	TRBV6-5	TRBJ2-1	CASSYSWKRGGRDEQFF	TGTGCCAGCAGTTACTCGTGGAAGCGGGGGGGCAGGGATGAGCAGTTCTTC
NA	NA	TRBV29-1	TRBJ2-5	CSVGFSGQETQYF	TGCAGCGTTGGTTTTAGTGGCCAAGAGACCCAGTACTTC
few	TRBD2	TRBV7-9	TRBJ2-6	CASSLSLAVSGANVLTF	TGTGCCAGCAGCTTATCCCTAGCGGTCTCTGGGGCCAACGTCCTGACTTTC
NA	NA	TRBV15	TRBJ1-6	CATSRDRGLSPLHF	TGTGCCACCAGCAGAGATCGGGGGCTTTCACCCCTCCACTTT
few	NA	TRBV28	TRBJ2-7	CASSTGTREQYF	TGTGCCAGCAGCACCGGGACACGCGAGCAGTACTTC
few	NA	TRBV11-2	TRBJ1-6	CASSALQGRPLHF	TGTGCCAGCAGCGCTCTACAGGGTAGGCCCCTCCACTTT
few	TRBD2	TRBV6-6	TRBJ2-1	CASSYSGTSGTNEQFF	TGTGCCAGCAGTTACTCCGGGACTAGCGGGACCAATGAGCAGTTCTTC
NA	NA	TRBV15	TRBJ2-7	CATRDTAYEQYF	TGTGCCACCAGGGACACAGCCTACGAGCAGTACTTC